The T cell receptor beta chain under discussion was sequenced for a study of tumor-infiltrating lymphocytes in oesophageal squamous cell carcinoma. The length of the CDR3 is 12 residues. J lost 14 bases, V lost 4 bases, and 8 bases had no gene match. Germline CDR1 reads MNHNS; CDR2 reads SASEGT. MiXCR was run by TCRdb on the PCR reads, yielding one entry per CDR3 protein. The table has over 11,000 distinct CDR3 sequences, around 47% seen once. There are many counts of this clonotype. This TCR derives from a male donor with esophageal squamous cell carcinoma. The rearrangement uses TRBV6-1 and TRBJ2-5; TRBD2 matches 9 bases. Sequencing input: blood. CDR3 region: CASSAPGLAYYF. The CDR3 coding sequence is TGTGCCAGCAGTGCCCCGGGACTAGCCTACTACTTC.